This TCR beta chain was identified during a study of blood T cell repertoires in COVID-19. For the study at large: Sample material is recorded as cDNA or gDNA derived from T cells, B-cell-depleted T cells, or PBMCs.

In the original processing: Estimates of nucleated cell counts were drawn from the amplification of reference gene primers. The assay was immunoSEQ multiplex PCR, and TCRdb's table has in-frame clones only and misses some. The V and J calls and clone size were taken over from that table, and D and trimming were inferred from the DNA. The top ten clones hold approximately 2.3% of a sample with around 230,000 clones, more than 70% of them seen once. CDR1 is GTSNPN and CDR2 is SVGIG in the germline V gene (reference sequence). Trimming stripped 2 bases from V and 0 bases from J, with 14 bases between. The CDR3 is 16 amino acids. The cohort comprised adults aged 18 to 89 years residing in about two dozen US areas. Grouping used clinical history reported by participants in a survey and questionnaire.

The receptor was derived from a woman in her forties with acute COVID-19. The sample taken for sequencing was PBMCs or T cells enriched from blood (not recorded which). V gene TRBV30 combines with J gene TRBJ1-3; D not certain. CDR3 protein: CAWSRAGWFSGNTIYF. CDR3 bases: TGTGCCTGGAGTCGGGCGGGGTGGTTCTCTGGAAACACCATATATTTT.